This TCR beta chain was documented in a study of cytomegalovirus exposure and HLA in healthy donors (TCRdb year 2017). With respect to the entire study: An earlier analysis of several hundred of the donors reported about 280 Gb of sequence data and 117 million unique TCR beta sequences obtained from approximately 180 million T cells. The study was designed to test whether signatures of past pathogen exposure could be identified by cataloging public T cell receptors. A later analysis re-analyzed previously published TCR beta repertoires from roughly 690 donors and added high-resolution HLA genotyping to study TCR occurrence patterns. Besides the first cohort of hundreds of subjects, a separate validation cohort made up of over 95 different subjects was used. On average, roughly 240,000 unique TCR beta nucleotide sequences were sequenced per donor among some 430 genotyped donors of the cohort, with 15% to 20% of those sequences being non-productive. In the later analysis, no new phenotypic data were used to find candidate immune exposures; instead, reliance was placed on TCR beta sequences and their occurrence across donors. Four to six DR-DQ haplotypes were handled as single units for association and clustering, since linkage in the cohort was strong. Using immunosequencing, the study profiled T cell repertoires from fewer than 700 subjects and related those repertoires to cytomegalovirus serostatus. Donor age, sex, ethnicity and CMV serostatus were collected together with the repertoire data. Of the 398 genotyped donors, approximately 83% fell in the genetic ancestry cluster associated with self-reported Caucasian donors. An early release that covered several hundred HLA-typed donors contained 250 to 350 gigabases of sequencing data and tens of millions of unique TCR sequences. HLA typing included class I and class II loci at four-digit resolution. All discovery cohort repertoires had been generated using a single sequencing platform. A later genetic analysis used genome-wide SNP genotypes for about three fifths of the 666 donors, treating that subset as a discovery cohort. The number of donors typed differed by locus, with roughly 620-630 for A, B, C, DRB1 and DQB1, around 500 for DQA1, 600 to 610 for DPA1, and about 450 for DPB1. In an earlier analysis of roughly 580 of the donors, high-throughput TCR beta sequencing was used to judge whether each TCR beta V gene segment behaved as functional or pseudogenic. To predict cytomegalovirus infection status, the study combined high-throughput TCR immunosequencing, statistical association of individual TCRs with disease status, and machine learning.

This clone has only one observation. Its antigen is unknown. One junction end disagrees with the germline gene, perhaps due to a read error. The cohort consisted of 666 healthy bone marrow donors. At the time of sampling, all cohort members were nominally healthy, though unrecorded immune exposures were likely present. The donor was CMV seronegative and belonged to the group of over 300 seronegative cohort members. A peripheral blood sample was provided by each donor, and peripheral blood mononuclear cells were used for TCR beta sequencing. The Qiagen DNeasy Blood Extraction Kit was used to extract genomic DNA from the blood cell samples. Receptor amplification or capture employed the immunoSEQ multiplex PCR assay. For the multiplex PCR, a mixture combining 60 forward primers for TCR Vbeta segments and 13 reverse primers for TCR Jbeta segments was used. Amplification of the CDR3 region of rearranged TCR beta genes was performed with a multiplex PCR assay on genomic DNA. On the Illumina HiSeq System, the amplified TCR beta libraries were sequenced as 87-base-pair reads. In the paper's pipeline: In a later analysis, tens of millions of unique TCR beta chains were counted across the roughly 700 repertoires, and roughly 11 million of these chains were shared by at least two donors. A nearest-neighbor algorithm error-corrected the raw reads and collapsed the reads into unique sequences, merging closely related sequences to remove PCR and sequencing errors. CDR3 sequences were aligned to IMGT reference sequences to assign V, D and J gene segments. For a sequence to be retained, a match of at least six nucleotides was required to both a V gene segment and a J gene segment. Rearrangements were classified as productive when the CDR3 lacked stop codons and remained in frame with V and J, and all other rearrangements were classified as non-productive. Following IMGT convention, CDR3 was defined as the stretch from the second conserved V-encoded cysteine up to the conserved J-encoded phenylalanine. The earlier analysis of about 530 of the donors excluded any sequence lacking an unambiguous match to a single V gene segment. In an earlier analysis of several hundred of the donors, a V segment was called functional when productive rearrangements were above 56.7%, and segregating when the standard deviation between donors exceeded 5%. To diagnose cytomegalovirus status from the catalog of TCR beta chain sequences, a statistical classification framework was built. In a later analysis, TCR nucleotide sequences were compared against IMGT/GENE-DB human TR gene sequences so that V and J genes could be assigned. The TCRdist pipeline was used in a later analysis to assign CDR3 sequences and most-parsimonious VDJ recombination scenarios. In a later analysis, each TCR beta chain was defined by its CDR3 amino acid sequence together with its V-gene family, and reads without a unique V-gene family were excluded. To address suspected cross-contamination and a sequencing artifact, a later analysis removed around 600 highly shared, low-generation-probability nucleotide sequences. In a later analysis, a clonal expansion index for each public chain was calculated from normalized within-repertoire ranks of inferred template counts. In a later analysis, generation probabilities were computed with a VDJ recombination model fitted to out-of-frame rearrangements, and the resulting probabilities were checked against IGoR. A later analysis scored TCR-TCR, TCR-HLA and TCR-CMV co-occurrence with hypergeometric tests, applying a repertoire-size bias correction to TCR pairs. A later analysis estimated false discovery rates by permuting HLA or CMV assignments 20 times. In a later analysis, co-occurring TCRs were grouped using DBSCAN, with TCRdist sequence similarity added in when clustering inside HLA-allele-positive subsets. For co-occurrence clustering, repertoires with fewer than 30,000 or more than 120,000 public chains were excluded, along with five or six repertoires with anomalous nucleotide sharing. This immuneACCESS table, as held by TCRdb, lists in-frame sequences with V and J called but not all clones. Of the missing ones, under half trace to an unresolved V gene in checked studies; the others have no known cause. D and trimming were read from the DNA, whereas the V and J calls and clone size are those reported in that table. The sample table records 100,000 to 150,000 clones; 75% to 85% of these occur just once. The top ten hold over 0.95% of the sample.

General findings and caveats noted by the study authors: Compared with equally common non-associated chains, HLA-associated TCR beta chains in a later analysis were more clonally expanded and had lower generation probabilities. Presence/absence analyses assumed roughly uniform sequencing depth across donors, an assumption that may not hold. A further reported finding was that TCR beta sequences accurately predicted the HLA-A and HLA-B alleles for most subjects in the first cohort. In a later analysis, 15,000 to 20,000 TCR beta sequences were associated with specific HLA alleles at a false discovery rate of 0.05. Most CMV-associated TCR beta chains appeared to be HLA-restricted in a later analysis, and the HLA associations seemed to be driven largely by CMV exposure. According to a later analysis, TCR association rates differed among HLA loci, with DRB1 alleles showing the most associated TCRs and HLA-C alleles showing the fewest. The classifier was reported to diagnose cytomegalovirus status with high specificity and sensitivity in both the original and validation cohorts. When HLA alleles, especially DR and DQ, strongly co-occurred, TCR associations were difficult to assign to individual alleles. Most TCR sequences were observed very rarely across donors, whereas some public TCRs were present in many individuals. Because counts were too low, seventeen rarely observed V segments, including chromosome 9 orphons, were left out of the earlier analysis of about 620 of the donors. The authors suggested that the approach could potentially be generalized to other disease states and immunological phenotypes. The study gave a list of about 150 TCR beta chains associated with cytomegalovirus. According to a later genetic analysis, donors in an Asian-associated ancestry cluster had fewer N-insertions in productive TCRs than the roughly 700-donor mean. According to a later analysis, parvovirus B19, influenza, CMV and Epstein-Barr virus appeared linked to several top co-occurrence clusters. Linkage disequilibrium might explain the correlated functional status among segregating V segments, but an unknown experimental factor could not be ruled out. In this cohort, only TCR beta chains were sequenced, and detectable features were limited by the absence of alpha or paired-chain data. V-gene and J-gene trimming of TCR beta chains was associated with a missense DCLRE1C variant in a later genetic analysis, and the association was replicated in an independent cohort. CMV serostatus was the only immune exposure information available for the cohort. An earlier analysis of 450 to 750 of the donors showed that most TCR beta V segments appeared in productive rearrangements either about 90% or about 30% of the time, which broadly matched IMGT annotations. Because some donors lacked HLA typing at each locus, the association tests relied only on the typed subset. The sequencing pipeline was judged likely to have produced a cluster of highly shared sequence variants as a technical artifact. The 87-base-pair reads could not distinguish some IMGT-functional V segments, including TRBV6-2 and TRBV6-3, so those segments were excluded. Three of the identified cytomegalovirus-associated TCR beta chains were confirmed in vitro to be specific for cytomegalovirus antigens.

The CDR3 has 13 amino acids, counting the end cysteine and phenylalanine. Only CDR3 DNA remains: 39 bases, in frame from the first base. CDR1 is given as GTSNPN and CDR2 as SVGIG, both from the germline V gene (reference sequence). The clonotype originates from a girl aged 2-9 years in good health and CMV-seronegative. The rearrangement joined TRBV30 to TRBJ2-4; there is no confident call for the D gene. Sequenced sample: PBMCs. The CDR3 reads CAWSPILRLELNF. The bases read TGTGCCTGGAGTCCCATCCTACGACTCGAACTGAACTTC.